One sample yielded the 9 T cell receptor beta chains listed below, sequenced in a study of OX40 agonist ivuxolimab in advanced cancers. TCRdb keeps only in-frame clones here, not all; method: immunoSEQ multiplex PCR. The sample shows 60,000 to 75,000 clones, roughly 80% of them seen only once. Source: CD4+ or CD8+ T cells sorted from blood, taken in a trial of the OX40 agonist ivuxolimab. Every receptor here comes from an adult with an advanced solid tumor such as melanoma, head and neck, liver or kidney cancer.

The genes are TRBV27 and TRBJ2-1; D is unclear. V was pared by 2 bases and J by 0 bases, with 11 bases between. This CDR3 is 16 amino acids long. The germline V gene encodes CDR1 MNHEY and CDR2 SMNVEV (reference sequence). CDR3 amino acids: CASSLDQSRSYNEQFF. Here the CDR3 DNA reads TGTGCCAGCAGTTTAGATCAATCCCGCTCCTACAATGAGCAGTTCTTC.

This clone was picked up one time. V and J are TRBV10-3 and TRBJ2-2; D is unresolved. V was trimmed by 6 bases and J by 3 bases, leaving 8 bases between them. The germline CDR1 and CDR2 sequences are ENHRY and SYGVKD. The CDR3 loop spans 13 amino acids. The CDR3 DNA sequence: TGTGCCATCAGGGGTAGGGACACCGGGGAGCTGTTTTTT. Protein product: CAIRGRDTGELFF.

This chain joins TRBV9 and TRBJ1-2; the D gene is possibly TRBD1 (6 bases). Germline assignment: CDR1 SGDLS and CDR2 YYNGEE. Trimming shortened V by 4 bases and J by 4 bases, and 11 bases separated the two germline ends. CDR3 length equals 13 residues. This chain's CDR3 is CASSPDSFYGYTF. The CDR3, as DNA: TGTGCCAGCAGCCCGGACAGTTTCTATGGCTACACCTTC.

The chain combines TRBV9 with TRBJ2-2; 9 positions agree with TRBD2. Trimming at V came to 3 bases and at J to 1 base, leaving 19 bases not matched to a gene. The CDR3 loop spans 21 amino acids. In germline, CDR1 is SGDLS, CDR2 YYNGEE. CDR3 loop: CASSADRRHLTSGENTGELFF. In nucleotides, the CDR3 is TGTGCCAGCAGCGCCGACAGGCGGCACTTGACTAGCGGAGAGAACACCGGGGAGCTGTTTTTT.

This rearrangement joins TRBV7-2 to TRBJ2-3; tentative D call: TRBD2 (5 bases). Trimming removed 5 bases from V and 0 bases from J, with 15 bases in between. This CDR3 spans 16 amino acids. Germline V gene sequence: CDR1 SGHTA, CDR2 FQGNSA. Here the CDR3 reads CASSITGLSSTDTQYF. The CDR3 region has the DNA TGTGCCAGCAGCATAACCGGACTTTCTAGCACAGATACGCAGTATTTT.

This clone appeared once. J is TRBJ2-2 and V is TRBV11-2; D is undetermined. The ends were cut back, 5 bases at V and 3 bases at J, with 7 bases in the middle. The germline CDR1 and CDR2 sequences are SGHAT and FQNNGV. There are 13 residues in the CDR3. The CDR3 here is CASSPHHTGELFF. The CDR3 DNA is TGTGCCAGCAGCCCGCACCACACCGGGGAGCTGTTTTTT.

The chain carries TRBV5-1 and TRBJ2-5; D might be TRBD1 or TRBD2, each matching 5 bases. Between the trimmed V and J ends, which lost 0 bases and 1 base, there was a span of 7 bases. CDR3 length: 14 amino acids. The germline CDR1 and CDR2 sequences are SGHRS and YFSETQ. The CDR3 region has the DNA TGCGCCAGCAGCTTGGGAGGGGTCCAAGAGACCCAGTACTTC. It yields the protein CASSLGGVQETQYF.

The gene calls are TRBV5-1 and TRBJ1-1; 7 nucleotides align to TRBD1. The CDR3 runs 15 residues. The J segment lost 3 bases and the V segment lost 4 bases, leaving 9 bases of the junction unmatched. From germline, CDR1 is SGHRS and CDR2 YFSETQ. For the CDR3, the DNA is TGCGCCAGCAGCGTGGGGGGACAGACACACACTGAAGCTTTCTTT. It codes for CASSVGGQTHTEAFF.

The chain is built from TRBV28 and TRBJ1-2; weak D call: TRBD1 (6 bases). Trimming took 11 bases from V and 4 from J, leaving 14 bases between them. The CDR3 covers 12 residues. In germline, CDR1 is MDHEN, CDR2 SYDVKM. The CDR3 is CAATAGAYGYTF. CDR3 bases: TGTGCCGCCACAGCAGGGGCCTATGGCTACACCTTC.